This TCR beta chain was identified in a study of cytomegalovirus exposure and HLA in healthy donors. This CDR3 comprises 14 residues. CDR1 and CDR2 (germline): WNHNN, SYGVQD (reference sequence). Losses at the gene ends were 5 bases for V and 5 bases for J; bases not matched to a gene: 6. Only a few counts were recorded for this clone. Antigen unknown. Findings and limits, study-wide: Whilst most TCR sequences proved rare, a subset of public TCRs occurred across many donors.

Nominal health characterized the donors when sampled, though unrecorded immune exposures were likely. PCR amplification relied on 60 Vbeta primers (plus 13 Jbeta primers). TCRdb's copy holds only in-frame clones and misses some; the assay was immunoSEQ multiplex PCR. Of 180,000 or so clones detected, roughly a tenth appear once; the ten largest clones hold 1% to 1.5%. This chain uses TRBV10-1 with TRBJ2-1, with TRBD2 identical over 7 bases. The sequenced sample was PBMCs. The TCR sequence derives from a woman in her twenties or thirties in good health and CMV-seropositive. The CDR3 is CASSRGGSDNEQFF. Written as DNA, the CDR3 is TGCGCCAGCAGTAGGGGCGGGAGTGACAATGAGCAGTTCTTC.